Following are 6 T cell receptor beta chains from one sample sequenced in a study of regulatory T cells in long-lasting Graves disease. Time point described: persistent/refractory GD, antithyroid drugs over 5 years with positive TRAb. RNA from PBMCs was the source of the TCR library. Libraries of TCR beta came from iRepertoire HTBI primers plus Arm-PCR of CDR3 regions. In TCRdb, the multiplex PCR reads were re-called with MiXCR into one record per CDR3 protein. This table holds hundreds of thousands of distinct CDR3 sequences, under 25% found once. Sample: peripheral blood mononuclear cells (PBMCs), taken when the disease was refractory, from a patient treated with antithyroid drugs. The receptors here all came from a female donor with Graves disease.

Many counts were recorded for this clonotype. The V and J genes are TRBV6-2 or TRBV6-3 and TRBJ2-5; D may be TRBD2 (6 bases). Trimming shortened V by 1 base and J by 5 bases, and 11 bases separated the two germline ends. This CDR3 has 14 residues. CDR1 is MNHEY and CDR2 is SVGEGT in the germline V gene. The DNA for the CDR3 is TGTGCCAGCAGTTACTACTTTCGGGGGGAGACCCAGTACTTC. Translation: CASSYYFRGETQYF.

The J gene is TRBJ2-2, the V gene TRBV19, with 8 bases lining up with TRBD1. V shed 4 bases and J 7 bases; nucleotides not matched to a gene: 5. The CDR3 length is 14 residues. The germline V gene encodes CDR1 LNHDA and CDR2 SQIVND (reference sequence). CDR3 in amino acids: CASSTTTGGGELFF. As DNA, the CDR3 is TGTGCCAGTAGTACGACTACAGGGGGCGGGGAGCTGTTTTTT. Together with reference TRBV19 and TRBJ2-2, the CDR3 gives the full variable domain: DGGITQSPKYLFRKEGQNVTLSCEQNLNHDAMYWYRQDPGQGLRLIYYSQIVNDFQKGDIAEGYSVSREKKESFPLTVTSAQKNPTAFYLCASSTTTGGGELFFGEGSRLTVL.

The CDR3 spells CASTYGGGAEAFF. Here the CDR3 DNA reads TGCGCCAGCACCTATGGAGGGGGGGCTGAAGCTTTCTTT. The chain employs TRBV5-1 and TRBJ1-1; tentative D call: TRBD1 (6 bases). In germline, CDR1 is SGHRS, CDR2 YFSETQ. This CDR3 has 13 residues. Trimming took 6 bases from V and 6 from J, leaving 15 bases between them.

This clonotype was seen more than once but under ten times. CDR3 sequence (DNA): TGTGCCAGCAGCGCTGCGGGAGCGCCCTTCGAGCAGTACTTC. Amino acids: CASSAAGAPFEQYF. V usage is TRBV9 and J usage is TRBJ2-7; 7 bases line up with TRBD2. Germline CDR1 SGDLS, CDR2 YYNGEE. The CDR3 sequence is 14 residues long. V was clipped by 3 bases and J by 6 bases; unmatched bases: 9.

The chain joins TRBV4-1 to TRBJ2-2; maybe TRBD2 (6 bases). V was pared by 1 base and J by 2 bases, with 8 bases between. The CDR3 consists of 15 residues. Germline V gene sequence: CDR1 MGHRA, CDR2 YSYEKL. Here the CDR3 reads CASSQAGRNTGELFF. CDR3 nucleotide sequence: TGCGCCAGCAGCCAAGCCGGGAGAAACACCGGGGAGCTGTTTTTT.

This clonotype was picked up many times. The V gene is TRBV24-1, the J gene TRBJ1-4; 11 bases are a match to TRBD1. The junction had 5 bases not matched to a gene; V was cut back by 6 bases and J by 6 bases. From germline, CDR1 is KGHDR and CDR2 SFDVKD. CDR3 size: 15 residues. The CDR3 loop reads CATSQGQGADEKLFF. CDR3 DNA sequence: TGTGCCACCAGTCAAGGACAGGGGGCGGATGAAAAACTGTTTTTT.